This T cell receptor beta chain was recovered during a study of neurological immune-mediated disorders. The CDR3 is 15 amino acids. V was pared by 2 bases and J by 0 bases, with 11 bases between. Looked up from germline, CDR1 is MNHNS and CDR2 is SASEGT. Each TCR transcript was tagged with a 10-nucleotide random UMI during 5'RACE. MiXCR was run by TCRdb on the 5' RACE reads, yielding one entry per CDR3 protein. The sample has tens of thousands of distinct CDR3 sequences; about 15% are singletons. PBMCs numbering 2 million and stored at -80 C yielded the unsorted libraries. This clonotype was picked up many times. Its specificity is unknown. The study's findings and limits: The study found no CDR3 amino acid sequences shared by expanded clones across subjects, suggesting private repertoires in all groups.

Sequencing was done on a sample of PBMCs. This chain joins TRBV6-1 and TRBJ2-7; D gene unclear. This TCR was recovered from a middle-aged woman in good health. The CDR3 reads CASSESSHVSYEQYV. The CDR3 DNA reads TGTGCCAGCAGTGAATCCTCACACGTCTCCTACGAGCAGTACGTC.